Each of the 15 T cell receptor beta chains below was sequenced from the same sample in a study of T cell changes during pregnancy in multiple sclerosis (dated 2019 in TCRdb). The library was prepared using the immunoSEQ multiplex PCR assay. Held by TCRdb, this immuneACCESS table contains in-frame sequences only and omits some clones. Under half of the omission traces to an unresolved V gene where checked; the cause of the rest is unknown. This sample is represented by just under 85,000 clones; approximately 93% of them were singletons. The biggest ten clones account for 2.5% to 3% of the sample. Sequences were derived from peripheral blood, sampled in the first trimester of pregnancy. The receptors originated from a female donor with multiple sclerosis, enrolled in a pregnancy study.

The chain is built from TRBV12-5 and TRBJ2-5; 8 nucleotides match TRBD2. Germline trimming cut 6 bases from V and 1 base from J; bases unmatched to any gene: 10. The CDR3 is 16 amino acids. Germline V gene sequence: CDR1 LGHNT, CDR2 FRNRAP. CDR3 in amino acids: CASGGPSGGRQETQYF. The CDR3 DNA reads as TGTGCTAGTGGAGGCCCCAGCGGGGGCCGCCAAGAGACCCAGTACTTC.

The rearrangement links TRBV9 to TRBJ2-7; possibly TRBD2 for D (6 bases). Germline V gene sequence: CDR1 SGDLS, CDR2 YYNGEE. Trimming left V 3 bases short and J 0 bases short, with 10 bases between. CDR3 size: 14 residues. The CDR3 DNA is TGTGCCAGCAGCGCCCTCGGGAGCTCCTACGAGCAGTACTTC. It specifies CASSALGSSYEQYF.

J is TRBJ2-2 and V is TRBV29-1; the D is unclear. The germline V and J ends were trimmed by 1 base and 2 bases, with 11 bases remaining between them. The CDR3 is 15 residues long. The germline V gene encodes CDR1 SQVTM and CDR2 ANQGSEA. In DNA form, the CDR3 reads TGCAGCGTTGAAGTCCCAGGATTTAACACCGGGGAGCTGTTTTTT. Amino acid sequence: CSVEVPGFNTGELFF.

This chain connects TRBV7-6 to TRBJ1-1; weak D call: TRBD1 (5 bases). V gave up 5 bases and J gave up 7 bases, with 14 bases separating them. Germline V gene data show CDR1 as SGHVS and CDR2 as FNYEAQ. The CDR3 has 13 amino acids. Here the CDR3 DNA reads TGTGCCAGCAGCGGAGGGACGAGGGATGAAGCTTTCTTT. It yields the protein CASSGGTRDEAFF.

This chain links TRBV19 with TRBJ1-4, with no clear D. Trimming pared 6 bases from V and 4 bases from J, leaving 9 bases between. Germline V gene lookup returns CDR1 LNHDA and CDR2 SQIVND (reference sequence). This CDR3 has 13 amino acids. The CDR3 spells CASSIYGNEKLFF. The CDR3 DNA follows: TGTGCCAGTAGCATTTACGGTAATGAAAAACTGTTTTTT.

The chain joins TRBV4-3 to TRBJ1-3; D might be TRBD1 (5 bases). The V and J ends lost 0 bases and 3 bases respectively, with 15 bases between them. Germline loops: CDR1 LGHNA, CDR2 YSLEER. The CDR3 is made up of 17 amino acids. CDR3 nucleotides: TGCGCCAGCAGCCAAGATCTGGTCAGGGTGAATGGAAACACCATATATTTT. Translating gives CASSQDLVRVNGNTIYF.

V is TRBV21-1 and J is TRBJ2-1; the table names TRBD1, a call not compared with the DNA. TRBV21-1 is a recognized pseudogene. CDR3 size: 18 residues. CDR3 DNA: TGTGCCAGCAGCAAAAAGTGTTGTGGGCAGATCTCCTACAATGAGCAGTTCTTC. It yields the protein CASSKKCCGQISYNEQFF.

In regard to this clone: Other DNA sequences in the sample encode the same CDR3. The V call is TRBV14, the J call TRBJ2-7; D is unresolved. Trimming pared 3 bases from V and 4 bases from J, leaving 4 bases between. The CDR3 has 11 residues. Looked up from germline, CDR1 is SGHDN and CDR2 is FVKESK. CDR3 loop: CASSQSYEQYF. CDR3 nucleotides: TGTGCCAGCAGCCAGAGTTACGAGCAGTACTTC.

This chain joins TRBV9 and TRBJ2-1; TRBD1 agrees at 9 bases. CDR1 SGDLS and CDR2 YYNGEE come from the germline V gene. V shed 3 bases and J 1 base; nucleotides not matched to a gene: 2. The CDR3 extends over 15 amino acids. Written as DNA, the CDR3 is TGTGCCAGCAGCGCTGGACAGGGGTCCTACAATGAGCAGTTCTTC. This translates into CASSAGQGSYNEQFF.

The chain couples TRBV13 to TRBJ1-1, with 8 nucleotides matching TRBD1. The CDR3 sequence is 15 residues long. The V gene end was trimmed by 5 bases and the J gene end by 2 bases; junction bases not matched to a gene: 7. The germline CDR1 and CDR2 sequences are PRHDT and FYEKMQ (reference sequence). The CDR3 region is CASSLETGVNTEAFF. The CDR3 bases are TGTGCCAGCAGCCTAGAGACAGGGGTCAACACTGAAGCTTTCTTT.

This rearrangement joins TRBV6-5 to TRBJ2-7, with 8 bases aligning to TRBD1. J was trimmed by 3 bases and V by 7 bases; bases with no gene match: 8. CDR1 is MNHEY and CDR2 is SVGAGI in the germline V gene. This CDR3 region has 14 residues. The CDR3 DNA follows: TGTGCCAGCAAGAAAGGACAGGGCGACTACGAGCAGTACTTC. Translation: CASKKGQGDYEQYF.

Concerning this clone: The identical CDR3 is also encoded by other nucleotide sequences in the sample. The V and J genes are TRBV7-2 and TRBJ2-2, with 7 bases identical to TRBD1. The CDR3 covers 14 residues. Trimming removed 1 base from V and 4 bases from J; junction bases left unmatched: 0. Germline CDR1 SGHTA, CDR2 FQGNSA. CDR3 DNA: TGTGCCAGCAGCTTAGGACAGGGCACCGGGGAGCTGTTTTTT. This gives the protein CASSLGQGTGELFF.

The chain recombines TRBV4-3 with TRBJ1-1; possibly TRBD1 for D (5 bases). This CDR3 is built from 13 residues. V dropped 0 bases and J dropped 5 bases, with 7 bases sitting between them. Germline V CDR1 and CDR2: LGHNA, YSLEER. In DNA form, the CDR3 reads TGCGCCAGCAGCCAAGATAGGGGAACTGAAGCTTTCTTT. This codes for CASSQDRGTEAFF.

The V and J genes are TRBV5-1 and TRBJ2-2; 7 bases fit TRBD2. The CDR3 totals 14 residues. J lost 1 base, V lost 4 bases, and 1 base had no gene match. Germline-derived CDR1 and CDR2 are SGHRS and YFSETQ. The CDR3 protein is CASSKRENTGELFF. DNA of the CDR3: TGCGCCAGCAGCAAGCGGGAGAACACCGGGGAGCTGTTTTTT.

V is TRBV6-6 and J is TRBJ2-1; the match to TRBD2 covers 8 bases. With V trimmed by 4 bases and J by 0 bases, 5 bases remained unmatched. The germline CDR1 and CDR2 sequences are MNHNY and SVGAGI (reference sequence). CDR3 length: 16 residues. DNA for the CDR3: TGTGCCAGCAGTTTCCCGGGGGGGCCCTCCTACAATGAGCAGTTCTTC. Translated: CASSFPGGPSYNEQFF.